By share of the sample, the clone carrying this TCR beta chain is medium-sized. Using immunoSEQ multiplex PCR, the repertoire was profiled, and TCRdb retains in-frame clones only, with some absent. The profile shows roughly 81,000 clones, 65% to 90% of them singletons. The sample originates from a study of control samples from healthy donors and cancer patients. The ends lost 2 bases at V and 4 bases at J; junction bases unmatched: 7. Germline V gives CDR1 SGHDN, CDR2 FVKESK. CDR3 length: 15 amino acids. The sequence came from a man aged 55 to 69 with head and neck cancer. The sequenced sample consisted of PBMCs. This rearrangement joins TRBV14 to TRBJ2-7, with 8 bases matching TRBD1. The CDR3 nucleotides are TGTGCCAGCAGCCAAAATCAGGGGGCAGCGTACGAGCAGTACTTC. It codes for CASSQNQGAAYEQYF.